Listed here are 24 T cell receptor beta chains from one sample, sequenced in a study of T cell repertoires in cytomegalovirus infection. One entry per CDR3 protein, called by TCRdb with MiXCR from the reads. This sample carries 450,000 to 650,000 distinct CDR3 sequences, about 25% of them seen once, and the ten largest clones take about 13%. Sequencing was performed on PBMCs. These receptors all come from a human donor in good health (CMV status not recorded). Some clones in this sample may be carry-over from other donors' samples.

Only a few counts were recorded for this clonotype. This sequence joins TRBV10-3 and TRBJ1-4; D gene unclear. V was cut by 4 bases and J by 7 bases, with 4 bases left in between. Germline V gives CDR1 ENHRY, CDR2 SYGVKD. The CDR3 contains 11 residues. The CDR3, as DNA: TGTGCCATCAGTGGTGGTGAAAAACTGTTTTTT. The encoded protein is CAISGGEKLFF.

The chain combines TRBV30 with TRBJ2-7; D is perhaps TRBD1 or TRBD2 (6 bases each). With 0 bases removed from V and 5 bases from J, the gap between germline ends came to 17 bases. The CDR3 has 15 residues. CDR1 and CDR2 (germline): GTSNPN, SVGIG (reference sequence). The CDR3 reads CAWSVLGGRSHEQYF. In nucleotides, the CDR3 is TGTGCCTGGAGTGTACTGGGGGGCCGGAGCCACGAGCAGTACTTC.

In DNA form, the CDR3 reads TGTGCCATCAGGTCCGGGGGAGGAAACACAGATACGCAGTATTTT. Translation gives CAIRSGGGNTDTQYF. J is TRBJ2-3 and V is TRBV10-3; D might be TRBD2 (6 bases). Germline lookup yields CDR1 ENHRY and CDR2 SYGVKD. CDR3 length: 15 amino acids. Trimming took 6 bases from V and 2 from J, leaving 15 bases between them.

This clonotype has ten or more counts. The chain combines TRBV20-1 with TRBJ2-7; the match to TRBD2 covers 7 bases. This CDR3 has 13 residues. Germline V CDR1 and CDR2: DFQATT, SNEGSKA (reference sequence). V shed 3 bases and J 7 bases; nucleotides not matched to a gene: 9. CDR3 DNA sequence: TGCAGTGCTAGGCATCCTAGCGGCCTGGAGCAGTACTTC. Amino acids: CSARHPSGLEQYF.

This clonotype came up a few times. The chain links TRBV12-3 or TRBV12-4 to TRBJ1-1, with D possibly TRBD1 on 6 matching bases. The CDR3 covers 13 residues. With 5 bases removed from V and 8 bases from J, the gap between germline ends came to 15 bases. As DNA, the CDR3 is TGTGCCAGCAGTCTTAACAGGGTGTCGGAAGCTTTCTTT. As protein: CASSLNRVSEAFF.

The CDR3 reads CASSSDWQRGELFF. The CDR3, as DNA: TGTGCCAGCAGCTCCGACTGGCAGAGGGGGGAGCTGTTTTTT. This chain links TRBV11-3 with TRBJ2-2, with D unclear. Trimming removed 4 bases from V and 8 bases from J, with 14 bases in between. This CDR3 has 14 residues. Germline CDR1 reads SGHNT; CDR2 reads YENEEA.

DNA for the CDR3: TGTGCCAGCAGCTTTGGAACTCGGGACACTCACGAGCAGTACGTC. As protein: CASSFGTRDTHEQYV. The chain combines TRBV7-9 with TRBJ2-7, with D possibly being TRBD1 (6 bases). V was trimmed by 3 bases and J by 5 bases, leaving 17 bases between them. The CDR3 totals 15 residues. CDR1 SEHNR and CDR2 FQNEAQ come from the germline V gene (reference sequence).

Ten or more counts support this clonotype. The chain couples TRBV7-8 to TRBJ2-2; the match to TRBD2 covers 14 bases. Looked up from germline, CDR1 is SGHVS and CDR2 is FQNEAQ. CDR3 length equals 16 residues. J was trimmed by 3 bases and V by 5 bases; bases with no gene match: 2. CDR3 nucleotides: TGTGCCAGCAGCGCGGGACTAGCGGGAGACACCGGGGAGCTGTTTTTT. Amino acids: CASSAGLAGDTGELFF.

The V gene is TRBV11-3, the J gene TRBJ2-1, with TRBD2 matching over 7 bases. Trimming at V came to 2 bases and at J to 4 bases, leaving 11 bases not matched to a gene. From germline, CDR1 is SGHNT and CDR2 YENEEA. The CDR3 covers 17 residues. The CDR3 DNA reads as TGTGCCAGCAGCTTAAGCCCAACGGCTAGCGGTTACAATGAGCAGTTCTTC. Encoded protein: CASSLSPTASGYNEQFF. Looking up the rest from reference TRBV11-3 and TRBJ2-1 gives the full variable domain: EAGVVQSPRYKIIEKKQPVAFWCNPISGHNTLYWYLQNLGQGPELLIRYENEEAVDDSQLPKDRFSAERLKGVDSTLKIQPAELGDSAVYLCASSLSPTASGYNEQFFGPGTRLTVL.

This clonotype has only a few counts. This sequence joins TRBV29-1 and TRBJ2-2; D remains unclear. V was pared by 4 bases and J by 5 bases, with 17 bases between. In germline, CDR1 is SQVTM, CDR2 ANQGSEA. CDR3 size: 15 residues. CDR3 nucleotides: TGCAGCGTTGCCGACGGCCCACTCTTGACCGGGGAGCTGTTTTTT. Translating it yields CSVADGPLLTGELFF.

Only a few counts were recorded for this clonotype. The V gene is TRBV23-1, the J gene TRBJ1-5; 7 bases map to TRBD1. TRBV23-1 is designated an ORF whose function remains uncertain. The length of the CDR3 is 14 residues. V shed 2 bases, J shed 5 bases, and the junction held 3 bases outside the gene matches. In DNA, the CDR3 is TGCGCCAGCAGTCAAATAACAGGGGATCAGCCCCAGCATTTT. Encoded protein: CASSQITGDQPQHF.

This clonotype has only a few counts. This CDR3 reads CASSSATGSRETQYF. CDR3 nucleotides: TGCGCCAGCAGCTCCGCGACAGGGTCGAGGGAGACCCAGTACTTC. The chain employs TRBV5-1 and TRBJ2-5; 7 bases match TRBD1. Germline CDR1 is SGHRS and CDR2 is YFSETQ. The length of the CDR3 is 15 residues. The ends lost 3 bases at V and 5 bases at J; junction bases unmatched: 10. Full variable domain (remainder filled in from reference TRBV5-1 and TRBJ2-5): KAGVTQTPRYLIKTRGQQVTLSCSPISGHRSVSWYQQTPGQGLQFLFEYFSETQRNKGNFPGRFSGRQFSNSRSEMNVSTLELGDSALYLCASSSATGSRETQYFGPGTRLLVL.

The chain has TRBV6-2 or TRBV6-3 and TRBJ2-7, with 14 bases matching TRBD2. V dropped 7 bases and J dropped 7; count of bases not matched to a gene: 9. The germline V gene has CDR1 MNHEY and CDR2 SVGEGT. This CDR3 comprises 15 residues. The CDR3 coding sequence is TGTGCCAGCAAACCGGGACTAGCGGGAGAGGGTGAGCAGTACGTC. Protein: CASKPGLAGEGEQYV.

This chain uses TRBV6-2 or TRBV6-3 with TRBJ1-5, with 10 bases matching TRBD1. This CDR3 is built from 18 residues. The germline CDR1 and CDR2 sequences are MNHEY and SVGEGT. J gave up 4 bases and V 6 bases, and 15 bases lay outside the gene matches. The CDR3 DNA reads TGTGCCAGCAGCTCCGGCCGGGACAGGGGTCGAAGGAATCAGCCCCAGCATTTT. Encoded protein: CASSSGRDRGRRNQPQHF.

V usage is TRBV6-7 and J usage is TRBJ2-1, with 9 bases lining up with TRBD2. TRBV6-7 is classed as an ORF, of uncertain function. This CDR3 has 17 residues. The ends lost 0 bases at V and 4 bases at J; junction bases unmatched: 7. The CDR3 here is CASSYSSGGQGYNEQFF. In DNA form, the CDR3 reads TGTGCCAGCAGTTACTCTAGCGGGGGACAAGGATACAATGAGCAGTTCTTC.

V and J are TRBV24-1 and TRBJ2-3; 7 positions match TRBD2. The CDR3 runs 17 residues. Trimming cost V 1 base and J 3 bases; bases outside gene matches: 9. Germline V gene data show CDR1 as KGHDR and CDR2 as SFDVKD. The CDR3 DNA sequence: TGTGCCACCAGTGATTTTCGGCGGGAGTCGGCTACAGATACGCAGTATTTT. This gives the protein CATSDFRRESATDTQYF.

Only a few counts were recorded for this clonotype. The chain joins TRBV6-1 to TRBJ1-5; a weak D match, TRBD1 (5 bases). The CDR3 has 15 amino acids. Germline lookup yields CDR1 MNHNS and CDR2 SASEGT. Trimming removed 6 bases at V and 5 bases at J, with 17 bases between. CDR3 DNA: TGTGCCAGCAGCGCCTTTGGGGGGTTACATCAGCCCCAGCATTTT. Translated, it gives CASSAFGGLHQPQHF.

The chain has TRBV5-8 and TRBJ1-1, with D tentatively TRBD1 (5 bases). The CDR3 extends over 16 amino acids. Germline V gene lookup returns CDR1 SGHTS and CDR2 YDEGEE. Trimming removed 1 base at V and 0 bases at J, with 13 bases between. CDR3 DNA sequence: TGTGCCAGCAGCTTGTGGGGGGGAACAGTGAACACTGAAGCTTTCTTT. Residues: CASSLWGGTVNTEAFF.

This clonotype came up a few times. The chain couples TRBV27 to TRBJ2-7; no firm D call. Germline V CDR1 and CDR2: MNHEY, SMNVEV (reference sequence). This CDR3 has 12 residues. The V end lost 5 bases, the J end lost 3 bases, and 8 bases lay between the germline ends. The chain's CDR3 is CASSGRFYEQYF. CDR3 sequence (DNA): TGTGCCAGCAGTGGCAGATTCTACGAGCAGTACTTC.

This clonotype was observed a handful of times. The chain combines TRBV20-1 with TRBJ2-7; 9 bases are a match to TRBD1. Germline trimming cut 6 bases from V and 4 bases from J; bases unmatched to any gene: 13. Germline V lookup: CDR1 DFQATT, CDR2 SNEGSKA (reference sequence). The CDR3 consists of 15 residues. For the CDR3, the DNA is TGCAGTGCAGTCCCGGGACAGGGTCGGGAGTACGAGCAGTACTTC. This sequence encodes CSAVPGQGREYEQYF.

This clonotype was detected a few times. This sequence joins TRBV11-2 and TRBJ2-2; no clear D. Trimming stripped 2 bases from V and 0 bases from J, with 4 bases between. The germline V gene encodes CDR1 SGHAT and CDR2 FQNNGV. The CDR3 loop spans 14 amino acids. CDR3 nucleotides: TGTGCCAGCAGCTTAACCCCGAACACCGGGGAGCTGTTTTTT. It specifies CASSLTPNTGELFF.

The V and J genes are TRBV6-2 or TRBV6-3 and TRBJ2-7; D is unresolved. The CDR3 runs 21 residues. V was trimmed by 2 bases and J by 1 base, leaving 30 bases between them. Germline loops: CDR1 MNHEY, CDR2 SVGEGT. The CDR3 reads CASSYKPGTVPTHFGSYEQYV. The DNA for the CDR3 is TGTGCCAGCAGTTACAAGCCAGGTACGGTCCCCACCCATTTTGGGTCCTACGAGCAGTACGTC.

V is TRBV5-6 and J is TRBJ2-2; a possible D gene is TRBD1 (5 bases). The germline gives CDR1 SGHDT, CDR2 YYEEEE. The germline V and J ends were trimmed by 4 bases and 5 bases, with 18 bases remaining between them. CDR3 length equals 16 residues. This CDR3 reads CASSLWAQGQTGELFF. CDR3 nucleotide sequence: TGTGCCAGCAGCCTGTGGGCCCAGGGTCAGACCGGGGAGCTGTTTTTT. Looking up the rest from reference TRBV5-6 and TRBJ2-2 gives the full variable domain: DAGVTQSPTHLIKTRGQQVTLRCSPKSGHDTVSWYQQALGQGPQFIFQYYEEEERQRGNFPDRFSGHQFPNYSSELNVNALLLGDSALYLCASSLWAQGQTGELFFGEGSRLTVL.

This chain connects TRBV7-2 to TRBJ2-3, with D possibly TRBD1 on 5 matching bases. Germline V lookup: CDR1 SGHTA, CDR2 FQGNSA. Trimming left V 4 bases short and J 2 bases short, with 10 bases between. The CDR3 sequence is 14 residues long. CDR3 bases: TGTGCCAGCAGCTCAGGGCGCCCCACAGATACGCAGTATTTT. Its translation is CASSSGRPTDTQYF.